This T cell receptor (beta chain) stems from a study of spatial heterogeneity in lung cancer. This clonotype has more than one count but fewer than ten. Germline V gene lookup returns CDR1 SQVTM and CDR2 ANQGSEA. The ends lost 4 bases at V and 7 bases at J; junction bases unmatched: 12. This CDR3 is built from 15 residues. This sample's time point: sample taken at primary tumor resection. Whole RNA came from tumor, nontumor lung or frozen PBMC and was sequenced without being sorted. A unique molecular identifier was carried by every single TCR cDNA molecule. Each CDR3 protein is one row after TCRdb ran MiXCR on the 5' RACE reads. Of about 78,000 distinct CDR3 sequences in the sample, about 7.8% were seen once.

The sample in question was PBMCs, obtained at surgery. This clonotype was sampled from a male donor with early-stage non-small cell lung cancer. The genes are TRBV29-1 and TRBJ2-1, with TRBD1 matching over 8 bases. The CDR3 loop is CSVVKLGQGGNEQFF. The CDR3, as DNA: TGCAGCGTTGTAAAGTTAGGACAGGGAGGTAATGAGCAGTTCTTC.